The 24 T cell receptor beta chains given below trace back to one sample, sequenced in a study of T-cell reconstitution after alpha-beta-depleted transplantation in children (dated by TCRdb to 2016 to 2018). In the paper's terms, the treatment or condition label means: allogeneic hematopoietic cell transplantation with graft depleted of TCRalphabeta T cells and CD19 B cells. The library was generated by PCR. These reads were obtained on an Illumina HiSeq 2500. TCR library preparation used molecular barcoding, with unique molecular identifiers applied to normalize quantification of the TCRbeta repertoire. TCRdb handled the public reads itself, with Q25 trimming in fastp and clone calling in MiXCR, and kept productive beta chains. Rows with a matching CDR3 protein are joined into one entry that keeps the most common DNA and genes. The sample table shows a few hundred thousand distinct CDR3 sequences, and under 14% are seen once. The ten biggest clones cover roughly a quarter of the sample.

Specimen: peripheral blood, collected 180 days after TCRalphabeta/CD19-depleted stem cell transplant. The receptors were sampled from a male patient between 2 and 15 years old who had a stem cell transplant for chronic granulomatous disease, so the T cells may come from the graft donor.

This clonotype was found many times. The CDR3 DNA follows: TGCAGTGCTAGACCCGGGACTAGTAAGCCCCTACTTCACTACGAGCAGTACTTC. Translation: CSARPGTSKPLLHYEQYF. J is TRBJ2-7 and V is TRBV20-1; 8 bases align to TRBD2. The CDR3 is made up of 18 amino acids. Germline lookup yields CDR1 DFQATT and CDR2 SNEGSKA (reference sequence). V lost 2 bases to trimming and J lost 3 bases; unmatched junction nucleotides: 18.

This clonotype was seen at least ten times. The V and J genes are TRBV7-8 and TRBJ2-7, with D possibly matching TRBD2 (5 bases). From germline, CDR1 is SGHVS and CDR2 FQNEAQ. Trimming shortened V by 2 bases and J by 3 bases, and 8 bases separated the two germline ends. The CDR3 extends over 13 amino acids. The CDR3 loop is CASSLTDYYEQYF. The CDR3 nucleotides read TGTGCCAGCAGCTTAACAGACTACTACGAGCAGTACTTC.

In this sample, this clonotype turned up many times. The chain couples TRBV11-2 to TRBJ2-2; 7 bases match TRBD1. V lost 5 bases, J lost 2 bases, and 5 bases stayed unmatched. Per germline, CDR1 SGHAT and CDR2 FQNNGV. The CDR3 extends over 15 amino acids. CDR3 in DNA: TGTGCCAGCAGCCCGGGGACAGTAAACACCGGGGAGCTGTTTTTT. Its protein product is CASSPGTVNTGELFF.

This clonotype was detected ten times or more. The chain has TRBV29-1 and TRBJ2-7; 8 nucleotides line up with TRBD1. CDR1 is SQVTM and CDR2 is ANQGSEA in the germline V gene. Trimming took 7 bases from V and 6 from J; bases not matched to a gene: 11. The CDR3 loop spans 13 amino acids. This chain's CDR3 is CSASGQAISEQYF. In DNA, the CDR3 is TGCAGCGCCTCGGGACAGGCAATTAGCGAGCAGTACTTC.

Ten or more counts support this clonotype. CDR3 nucleotide sequence: TGTGCCAGCAGTTTTGACAGGTTAATCACAGATACGCAGTATTTT. Its protein is CASSFDRLITDTQYF. The chain carries TRBV28 and TRBJ2-3, with D possibly matching TRBD1 (6 bases). CDR3 length: 15 amino acids. Germline loops: CDR1 MDHEN, CDR2 SYDVKM. The V end was cut by 3 bases, the J end by 2 bases, with 12 bases between.

This clonotype has more than one count but fewer than ten. The V gene is TRBV20-1, the J gene TRBJ2-7, with TRBD2 matching over 9 bases. V dropped 2 bases and J dropped 1; count of bases not matched to a gene: 3. CDR3 length: 14 amino acids. Germline CDR1 is DFQATT and CDR2 is SNEGSKA (reference sequence). The CDR3: CSARSLAGSYEQYF. As DNA, the CDR3 is TGCAGTGCTAGATCCCTAGCGGGATCCTACGAGCAGTACTTC.

This clonotype was recorded many times. V usage is TRBV20-1 and J usage is TRBJ2-3; TRBD1 aligns across 10 bases. The CDR3 runs 15 residues. The V segment lost 6 bases and the J segment 4 bases; nucleotides outside the gene matches: 10. The germline V gene encodes CDR1 DFQATT and CDR2 SNEGSKA (reference sequence). The CDR3 nucleotides read TGCAGTGCCTGGGGGGACAGGGGACCTCCAGATACGCAGTATTTT. Translation gives CSAWGDRGPPDTQYF.

The sample holds many counts of this clonotype. CDR3 residues: CASSLAGGGYNEQFF. In nucleotides, the CDR3 is TGCGCCAGCAGCTTGGCAGGGGGGGGTTACAATGAGCAGTTCTTC. The genes are TRBV5-1 and TRBJ2-1; the D call may be TRBD1 or TRBD2 (7 bases each). CDR3 size: 15 residues. Germline V gene data show CDR1 as SGHRS and CDR2 as YFSETQ. Trimming took 0 bases from V and 4 from J, leaving 11 bases between them.

The table lists this clonotype with many counts. This rearrangement joins TRBV28 to TRBJ2-7; 14 positions match TRBD2. V gave up 9 bases and J gave up 4 bases; unmatched junction bases: 5. In germline, CDR1 is MDHEN, CDR2 SYDVKM. The CDR3 consists of 14 residues. The CDR3, as DNA: TGTGCCAGTAAGACTAGCGGGAGGGGGTACGAGCAGTACTTC. The encoded protein is CASKTSGRGYEQYF.

The table lists this clonotype with a count of one. A single base separates this from a much larger clone, so it may be a read error. V usage is TRBV29-1 and J usage is TRBJ2-3, with TRBD2 matching 8 bases. CDR3 length equals 15 residues. Germline CDR1 and CDR2: SQVTM and ANQGSEA. After removal of 8 bases from V and 2 bases from J, the junction contained 12 bases not matched to a gene. The CDR3 DNA sequence: TGCAGCACCTACGCAGTTAGCGGGATCACAGATACGCAGTATTTT. Translating gives CSTYAVSGITDTQYF.

This clonotype was detected many times. The J gene is TRBJ2-7, the V gene TRBV12-3 or TRBV12-4; D gene unclear. The CDR3 totals 12 residues. The V end lost 9 bases, the J end lost 7 bases, and 16 bases lay between the germline ends. The DNA of the CDR3 is TGTGCCAGTTCCAGGAGTACCGTTGAGCAGTACTTC. Translated: CASSRSTVEQYF.

This clonotype has ten or more counts. The chain recombines TRBV5-1 with TRBJ1-1; TRBD1 might be the D (6 bases). The CDR3 contains 14 residues. Germline loops: CDR1 SGHRS, CDR2 YFSETQ. V shed 4 bases and J shed 1 base, with 11 bases lying between them. The CDR3 bases are TGCGCCAGCAGCATAGACAGGCGGAACACTGAAGCTTTCTTT. This sequence encodes CASSIDRRNTEAFF.

This clonotype was observed many times. Germline is not matched at one junction end, which may reflect a read error. The rearrangement uses TRBV12-3 or TRBV12-4 and TRBJ2-5; D unclear. This CDR3 is 15 amino acids long. The CDR3 here is CASSLGAARQEAQYF. CDR3 DNA: TGTGCCAGCAGTTTAGGGGCAGCCCGCCAAGAGGCCCAGTACTTC.

This clonotype occurred a few times. CDR3 sequence reads: CASSQDPPGVNGELFF. Here the CDR3 DNA reads TGCGCCAGCAGCCAAGATCCCCCGGGGGTTAACGGGGAGCTGTTTTTT. The V call is TRBV4-3, the J call TRBJ2-2; D is possibly TRBD2 (6 bases). Looked up from germline, CDR1 is LGHNA and CDR2 is YSLEER. The CDR3 covers 16 residues. V shed 0 bases and J shed 7 bases, with 15 bases lying between them.

This clonotype was counted ten times or more. The J gene is TRBJ2-7, the V gene TRBV7-8, with D uncertain. Germline-derived CDR1 and CDR2 are SGHVS and FQNEAQ. This CDR3 has 15 amino acids. V was clipped by 1 base and J by 0 bases, with 10 bases between them. CDR3 amino acids: CASSLGQRSSYEQYF. The CDR3 nucleotides read TGTGCCAGCAGCTTAGGGCAAAGGAGCTCCTACGAGCAGTACTTC.

The table lists this clonotype with a few counts. Here the CDR3 DNA reads TGTGCCAGTAGTCATACGGGGGCGAGGAGCAATCAGCCCCAGCATTTT. Translating gives CASSHTGARSNQPQHF. The rearrangement uses TRBV19 and TRBJ1-5; tentatively, D is TRBD1 (6 bases). Trimming cost V 5 bases and J 1 base, with 15 bases left between them. Germline CDR1 and CDR2: LNHDA and SQIVND (reference sequence). This CDR3 region has 16 residues.

There are many counts of this clonotype. The V and J genes are TRBV7-2 and TRBJ1-5; maybe TRBD1 (5 bases). V was clipped by 5 bases and J by 4 bases, with 12 bases between them. Germline V gives CDR1 SGHTA, CDR2 FQGNSA. This CDR3 spans 14 amino acids. The CDR3 loop is CASSTWTPNQPQHF. The CDR3 DNA follows: TGTGCCAGCAGCACCTGGACACCGAATCAGCCCCAGCATTTT.

In its sample, this clonotype was seen a few times. The chain is built from TRBV2 and TRBJ2-5, with 9 bases fitting TRBD1. The germline V gene has CDR1 SNHLY and CDR2 FYNNEI. Unmatched junction bases numbered 11, after V lost 4 bases and J lost 2 bases. The CDR3 has 17 amino acids. The CDR3: CASSGGWTGVDQETQYF. For the CDR3, the DNA is TGTGCCAGCAGTGGGGGGTGGACAGGGGTGGATCAAGAGACCCAGTACTTC. The variable domain in full, completed from reference TRBV2 and TRBJ2-5, reads EPEVTQTPSHQVTQMGQEVILRCVPISNHLYFYWYRQILGQKVEFLVSFYNNEISEKSEIFDDQFSVERPDGSNFTLKIRSTKLEDSAMYFCASSGGWTGVDQETQYFGPGTRLLVL.

In this sample, this clonotype turned up many times. The rearrangement links TRBV6-2 or TRBV6-3 to TRBJ2-4; 8 bases align to TRBD2. Trimming took 7 bases from V and 8 from J; bases not matched to a gene: 16. CDR1 and CDR2 (germline): MNHEY, SVGEGT. CDR3 length equals 16 residues. CDR3 sequence: CASTGGDGGAWDIQYF. The CDR3, as DNA: TGTGCCAGCACCGGAGGAGACGGGGGGGCCTGGGACATTCAGTACTTC.

This clonotype was seen repeatedly, ten times or more. The chain has TRBV20-1 and TRBJ2-7; 15 bases match TRBD2. This CDR3 is 17 amino acids long. Germline values: CDR1 DFQATT, CDR2 SNEGSKA (reference sequence). V gave up 2 bases and J gave up 0 bases; unmatched junction bases: 5. The CDR3 here is CSARRGLAGGASYEQYF. CDR3 DNA sequence: TGCAGTGCTAGAAGGGGACTAGCGGGAGGCGCCTCCTACGAGCAGTACTTC.

The J gene is TRBJ2-5, the V gene TRBV2, with 7 bases fitting TRBD1. The germline V gene encodes CDR1 SNHLY and CDR2 FYNNEI. Unmatched junction bases numbered 0, after V lost 4 bases and J lost 1 base. CDR3 length: 13 residues. The chain's CDR3 is CASSGDSQETQYF. CDR3 coding DNA: TGTGCCAGCAGTGGGGACAGCCAAGAGACCCAGTACTTC.

This clonotype occurred many times. The chain joins TRBV28 to TRBJ1-1; the D gene is possibly TRBD1 (5 bases). This CDR3 is built from 15 residues. V gave up 3 bases and J gave up 5 bases, with 16 bases separating them. Per germline, CDR1 MDHEN and CDR2 SYDVKM. In nucleotides, the CDR3 is TGTGCCAGCAGTTTTGGTGGGGGAGGAGAGACTGAAGCTTTCTTT. Amino acids: CASSFGGGGETEAFF.

Notes on this clonotype: The junction shows a germline mismatch at one end, possibly a read error. The genes are TRBV10-3 and TRBJ2-3; perhaps TRBD1 as D (5 bases). Germline assignment: CDR1 ENHRY and CDR2 SYGVKD. The CDR3 is 12 residues long. The CDR3 sequence: CALWGAGDTQYF. The CDR3 DNA sequence: TGCGCCCTCTGGGGCGCCGGAGATACGCAGTATTTT.

V is TRBV7-9 and J is TRBJ2-6, with a possible D match to TRBD2 (6 bases). The CDR3 length is 17 residues. Germline V gene sequence: CDR1 SEHNR, CDR2 FQNEAQ (reference sequence). The germline V and J ends were trimmed by 5 bases and 4 bases, with 18 bases remaining between them. CDR3 amino acids: CASSRGDFMTGANVLTF. In DNA form, the CDR3 reads TGTGCCAGCAGCCGAGGGGACTTCATGACCGGGGCCAACGTCCTGACTTTC.